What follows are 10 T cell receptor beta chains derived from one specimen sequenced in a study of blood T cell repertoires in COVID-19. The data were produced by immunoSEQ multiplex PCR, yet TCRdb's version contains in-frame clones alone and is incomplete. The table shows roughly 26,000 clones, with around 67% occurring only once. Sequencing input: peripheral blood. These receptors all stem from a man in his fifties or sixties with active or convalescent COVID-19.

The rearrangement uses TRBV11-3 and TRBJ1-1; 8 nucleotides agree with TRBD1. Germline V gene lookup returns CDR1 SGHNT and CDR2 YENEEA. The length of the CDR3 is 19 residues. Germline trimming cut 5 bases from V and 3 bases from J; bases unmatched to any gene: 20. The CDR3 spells CASSPGGFGTGKMDTEAFF. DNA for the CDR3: TGTGCCAGCAGCCCAGGTGGGTTTGGGACAGGAAAAATGGACACTGAAGCTTTCTTT.

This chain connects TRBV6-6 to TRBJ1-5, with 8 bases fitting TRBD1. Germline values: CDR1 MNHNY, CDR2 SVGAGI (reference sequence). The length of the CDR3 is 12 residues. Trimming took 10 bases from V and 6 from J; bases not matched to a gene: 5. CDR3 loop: CATGQAGQPQHF. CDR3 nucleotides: TGTGCCACGGGACAGGCCGGTCAGCCCCAGCATTTT.

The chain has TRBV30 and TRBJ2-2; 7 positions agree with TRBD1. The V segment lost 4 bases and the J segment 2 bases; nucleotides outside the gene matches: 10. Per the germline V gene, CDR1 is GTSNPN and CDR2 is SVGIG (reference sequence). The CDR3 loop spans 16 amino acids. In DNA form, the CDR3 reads TGTGCCTGGACCTACCTCCGGGACAGTAACACCGGGGAGCTGTTTTTT. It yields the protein CAWTYLRDSNTGELFF.

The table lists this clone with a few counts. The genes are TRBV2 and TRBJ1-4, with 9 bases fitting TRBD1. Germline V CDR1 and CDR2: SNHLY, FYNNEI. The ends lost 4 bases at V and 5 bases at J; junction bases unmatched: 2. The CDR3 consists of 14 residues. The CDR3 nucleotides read TGTGCCAGCAGTGCCGGGACAGGGAATGAAAAACTGTTTTTT. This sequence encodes CASSAGTGNEKLFF. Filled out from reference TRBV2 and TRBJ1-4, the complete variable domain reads EPEVTQTPSHQVTQMGQEVILRCVPISNHLYFYWYRQILGQKVEFLVSFYNNEISEKSEIFDDQFSVERPDGSNFTLKIRSTKLEDSAMYFCASSAGTGNEKLFFGSGTQLSVL.

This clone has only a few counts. The CDR3 coding sequence is TGTGCCAGCAGCACGGGGACAGGGGGAGGCCAGCCCCAGCATTTT. This encodes CASSTGTGGGQPQHF. The V call is TRBV21-1, the J call TRBJ1-5; the tabulated D call, TRBD1, remains unverified against the DNA. TRBV21-1 is assigned pseudogene status. There are 15 residues in the CDR3.

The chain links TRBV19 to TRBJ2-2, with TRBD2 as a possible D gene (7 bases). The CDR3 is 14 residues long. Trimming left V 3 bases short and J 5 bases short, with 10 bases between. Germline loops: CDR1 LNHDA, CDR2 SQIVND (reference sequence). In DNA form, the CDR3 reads TGTGCCAGTAGTATCGGGGGGCGAACCGGGGAGCTGTTTTTT. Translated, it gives CASSIGGRTGELFF. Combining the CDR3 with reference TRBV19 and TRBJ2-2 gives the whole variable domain DGGITQSPKYLFRKEGQNVTLSCEQNLNHDAMYWYRQDPGQGLRLIYYSQIVNDFQKGDIAEGYSVSREKKESFPLTVTSAQKNPTAFYLCASSIGGRTGELFFGEGSRLTVL.

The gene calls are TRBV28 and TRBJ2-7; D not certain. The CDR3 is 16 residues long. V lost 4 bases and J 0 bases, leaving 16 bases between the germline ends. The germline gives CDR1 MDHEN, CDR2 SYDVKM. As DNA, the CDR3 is TGTGCCAGCAGTTCCAACCTAGGCCCTGGCTCCTACGAGCAGTACTTC. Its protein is CASSSNLGPGSYEQYF. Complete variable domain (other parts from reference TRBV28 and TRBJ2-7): DVKVTQSSRYLVKRTGEKVFLECVQDMDHENMFWYRQDPGLGLRLIYFSYDVKMKEKGDIPEGYSVSREKKERFSLILESASTNQTSMYLCASSSNLGPGSYEQYFGPGTRLTVT.

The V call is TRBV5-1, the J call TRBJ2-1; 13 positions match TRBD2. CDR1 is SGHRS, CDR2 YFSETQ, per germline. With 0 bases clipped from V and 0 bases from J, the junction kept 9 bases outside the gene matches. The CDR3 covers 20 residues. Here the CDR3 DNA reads TGCGCCAGCAGCTTGGCCCGACTAGCGGGAGGCTTAAGCTCCTACAATGAGCAGTTCTTC. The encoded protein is CASSLARLAGGLSSYNEQFF. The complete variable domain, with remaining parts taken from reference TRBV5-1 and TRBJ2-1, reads KAGVTQTPRYLIKTRGQQVTLSCSPISGHRSVSWYQQTPGQGLQFLFEYFSETQRNKGNFPGRFSGRQFSNSRSEMNVSTLELGDSALYLCASSLARLAGGLSSYNEQFFGPGTRLTVL.

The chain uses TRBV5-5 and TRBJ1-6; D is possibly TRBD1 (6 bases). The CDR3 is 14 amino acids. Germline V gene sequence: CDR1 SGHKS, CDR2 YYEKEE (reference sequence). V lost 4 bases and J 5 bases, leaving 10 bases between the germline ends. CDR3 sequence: CASSTRQDNSPLHF. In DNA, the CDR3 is TGTGCCAGCAGCACCCGACAGGATAATTCACCCCTCCACTTT.

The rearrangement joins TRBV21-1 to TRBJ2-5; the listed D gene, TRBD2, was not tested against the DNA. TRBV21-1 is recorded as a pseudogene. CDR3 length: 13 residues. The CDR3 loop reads CASSGTSLETQYF. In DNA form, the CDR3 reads TGTGCCAGCAGCGGGACTAGCTTGGAGACCCAGTACTTC.